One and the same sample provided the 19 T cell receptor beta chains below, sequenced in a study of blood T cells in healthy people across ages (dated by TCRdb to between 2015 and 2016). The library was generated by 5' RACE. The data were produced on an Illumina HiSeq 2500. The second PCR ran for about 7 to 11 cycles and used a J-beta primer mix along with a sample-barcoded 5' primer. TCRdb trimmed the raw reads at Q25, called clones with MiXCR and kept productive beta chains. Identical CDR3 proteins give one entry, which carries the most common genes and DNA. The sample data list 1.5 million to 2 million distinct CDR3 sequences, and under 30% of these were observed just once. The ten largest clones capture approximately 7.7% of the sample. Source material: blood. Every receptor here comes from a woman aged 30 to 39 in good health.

The CDR3 sequence: CASNFGTGRVSSGYTF. Written as DNA, the CDR3 is TGCGCCAGCAACTTCGGGACAGGGAGAGTCTCCAGTGGCTACACCTTC. This chain joins TRBV5-1 and TRBJ1-2; TRBD1 matches at 9 bases. The length of the CDR3 is 16 residues. Germline CDR1 is SGHRS and CDR2 is YFSETQ. The V segment lost 6 bases and the J segment 7 bases; nucleotides outside the gene matches: 16.

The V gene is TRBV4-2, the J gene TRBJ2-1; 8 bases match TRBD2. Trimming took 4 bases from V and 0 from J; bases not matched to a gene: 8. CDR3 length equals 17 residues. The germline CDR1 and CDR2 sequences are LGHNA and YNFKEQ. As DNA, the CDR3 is TGTGCCAGCAGCCGATTCAGCGGGGGCAGCTCCTACAATGAGCAGTTCTTC. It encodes CASSRFSGGSSYNEQFF.

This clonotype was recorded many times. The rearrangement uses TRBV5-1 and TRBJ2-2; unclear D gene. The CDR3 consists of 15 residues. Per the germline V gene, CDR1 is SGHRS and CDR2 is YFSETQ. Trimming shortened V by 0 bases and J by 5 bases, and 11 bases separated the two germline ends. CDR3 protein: CASSLVAGRTGELFF. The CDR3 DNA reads TGCGCCAGCAGCTTGGTGGCAGGTAGAACCGGGGAGCTGTTTTTT. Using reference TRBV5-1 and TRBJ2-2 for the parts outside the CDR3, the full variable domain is KAGVTQTPRYLIKTRGQQVTLSCSPISGHRSVSWYQQTPGQGLQFLFEYFSETQRNKGNFPGRFSGRQFSNSRSEMNVSTLELGDSALYLCASSLVAGRTGELFFGEGSRLTVL.

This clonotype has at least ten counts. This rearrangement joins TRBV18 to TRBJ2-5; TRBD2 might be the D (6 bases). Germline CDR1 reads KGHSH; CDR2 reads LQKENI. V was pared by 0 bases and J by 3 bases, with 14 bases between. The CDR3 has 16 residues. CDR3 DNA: TGTGCCAGCTCACCACCGGGGAGGAGCATAAAAGAGACCCAGTACTTC. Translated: CASSPPGRSIKETQYF.

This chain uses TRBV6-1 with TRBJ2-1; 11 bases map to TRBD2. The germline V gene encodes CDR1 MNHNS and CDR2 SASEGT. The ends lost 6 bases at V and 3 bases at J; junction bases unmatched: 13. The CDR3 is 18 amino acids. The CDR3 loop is CASRVSLAGGHNYNEQFF. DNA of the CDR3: TGTGCCAGCAGGGTGTCGCTAGCGGGGGGTCATAACTACAATGAGCAGTTCTTC.

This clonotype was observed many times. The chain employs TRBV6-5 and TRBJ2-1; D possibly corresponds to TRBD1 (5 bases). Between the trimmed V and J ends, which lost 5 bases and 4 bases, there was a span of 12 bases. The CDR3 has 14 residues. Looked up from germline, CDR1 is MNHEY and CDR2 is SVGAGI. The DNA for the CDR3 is TGTGCCAGCAGTCCGGGTGACAGATACAATGAGCAGTTCTTC. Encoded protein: CASSPGDRYNEQFF.

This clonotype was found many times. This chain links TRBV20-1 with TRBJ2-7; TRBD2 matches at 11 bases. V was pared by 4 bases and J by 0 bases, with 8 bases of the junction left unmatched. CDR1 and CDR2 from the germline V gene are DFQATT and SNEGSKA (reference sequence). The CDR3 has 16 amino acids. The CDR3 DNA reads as TGCAGTGCTAAAGGTCTAGCGGGAGGAAGCTCCTACGAGCAGTACTTC. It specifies CSAKGLAGGSSYEQYF.

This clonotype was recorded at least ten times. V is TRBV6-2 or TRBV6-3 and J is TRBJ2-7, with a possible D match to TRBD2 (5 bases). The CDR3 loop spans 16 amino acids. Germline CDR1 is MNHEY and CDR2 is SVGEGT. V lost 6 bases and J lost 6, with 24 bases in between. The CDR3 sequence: CASSQVRGIVGGEQYF. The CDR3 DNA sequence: TGTGCCAGCAGCCAGGTTCGGGGAATAGTCGGAGGCGAGCAGTACTTC.

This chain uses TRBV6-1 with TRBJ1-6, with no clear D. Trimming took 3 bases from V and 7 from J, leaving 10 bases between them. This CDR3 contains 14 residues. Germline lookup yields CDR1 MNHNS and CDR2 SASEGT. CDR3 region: CASSEIDTNSPLHF. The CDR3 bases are TGTGCCAGCAGTGAGATAGACACAAATTCACCCCTCCACTTT.

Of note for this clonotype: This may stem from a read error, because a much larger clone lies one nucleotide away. CDR3 region: CASSRATYEQYF. DNA of the CDR3: TGTGCCAGCAGCCGGGCCACCTACGAGCAGTACTTC. The V gene is TRBV5-6, the J gene TRBJ2-7; D uncertain. Germline-derived CDR1 and CDR2 are SGHDT and YYEEEE. There are 12 residues in the CDR3. Trimming removed 4 bases from V and 2 bases from J, with 7 bases in between.

CDR3 amino acids: CSARETGTGGTNTQYF. The CDR3 DNA follows: TGCAGTGCTAGAGAAACCGGGACAGGGGGCACTAATACGCAGTATTTT. This chain links TRBV20-1 with TRBJ2-3, with 12 bases lining up with TRBD1. This CDR3 region has 16 residues. V shed 0 bases and J 7 bases; nucleotides not matched to a gene: 8. Germline V gene data show CDR1 as DFQATT and CDR2 as SNEGSKA (reference sequence).

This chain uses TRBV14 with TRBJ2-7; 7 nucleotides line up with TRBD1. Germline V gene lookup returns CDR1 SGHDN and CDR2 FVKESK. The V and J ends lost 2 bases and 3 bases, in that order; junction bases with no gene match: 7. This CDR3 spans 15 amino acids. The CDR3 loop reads CASSQPGTALYEQYF. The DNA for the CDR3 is TGTGCCAGCAGCCAACCCGGGACAGCCCTCTACGAGCAGTACTTC.

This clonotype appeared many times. The CDR3 DNA follows: TGTGCCAGCAGCTTCGACAGGCGGGCCAACGTCCTGACTTTC. Protein: CASSFDRRANVLTF. V gene TRBV7-2 combines with J gene TRBJ2-6; TRBD1 is a possible D gene (6 bases). Germline V CDR1 and CDR2: SGHTA, FQGNSA. Trimming removed 3 bases from V and 5 bases from J, with 8 bases in between. The CDR3 consists of 14 residues.

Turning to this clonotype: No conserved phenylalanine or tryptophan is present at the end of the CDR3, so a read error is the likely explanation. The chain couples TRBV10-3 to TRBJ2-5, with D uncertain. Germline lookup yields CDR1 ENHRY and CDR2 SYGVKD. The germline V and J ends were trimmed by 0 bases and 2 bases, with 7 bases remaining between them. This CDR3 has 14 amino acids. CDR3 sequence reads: CAISESGNQETQYC. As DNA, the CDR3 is TGTGCCATCAGTGAGTCGGGGAATCAAGAGACCCAGTACTGC.

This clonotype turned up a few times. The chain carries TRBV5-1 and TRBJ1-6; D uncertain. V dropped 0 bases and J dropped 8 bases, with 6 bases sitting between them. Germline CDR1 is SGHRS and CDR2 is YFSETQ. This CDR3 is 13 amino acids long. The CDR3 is CASSLEAHSPLHF. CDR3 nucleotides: TGCGCCAGCAGCTTGGAGGCACATTCACCCCTCCACTTT.

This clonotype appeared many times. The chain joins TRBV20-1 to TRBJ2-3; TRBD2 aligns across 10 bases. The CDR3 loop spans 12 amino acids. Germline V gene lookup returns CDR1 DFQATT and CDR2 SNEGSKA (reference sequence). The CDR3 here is CASGGDTDTQYF. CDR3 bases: TGCGCGAGCGGGGGGGACACAGATACGCAGTATTTT.

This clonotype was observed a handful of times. The CDR3 loop reads CSAQGAVEAFF. The CDR3 region has the DNA TGCAGCGCCCAAGGGGCAGTTGAAGCTTTCTTT. The chain employs TRBV29-1 and TRBJ1-1; possibly TRBD1 for D (5 bases). The CDR3 covers 11 residues. With 7 bases removed from V and 7 bases from J, the gap between germline ends came to 13 bases. Germline values: CDR1 SQVTM, CDR2 ANQGSEA. The entire variable domain, with the rest obtained from reference TRBV29-1 and TRBJ1-1, is as follows: SAVISQKPSRDICQRGTSLTIQCQVDSQVTMMFWYRQQPGQSLTLIATANQGSEATYESGFVIDKFPISRPNLTFSTLTVSNMSPEDSSIYLCSAQGAVEAFFGQGTRLTVV.

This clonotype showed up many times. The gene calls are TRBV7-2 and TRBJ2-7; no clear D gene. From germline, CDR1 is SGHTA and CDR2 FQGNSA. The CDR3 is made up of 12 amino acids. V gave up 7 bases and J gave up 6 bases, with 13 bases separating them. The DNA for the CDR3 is TGTGCCAGCACCTCCTTCCCGTCCGAGCAGTACTTC. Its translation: CASTSFPSEQYF.

This chain's CDR3 is CASSQESAPDTQYF. DNA for the CDR3: TGTGCCAGCAGCCAAGAAAGTGCCCCAGATACGCAGTATTTT. The rearrangement uses TRBV3-1 and TRBJ2-3; no reliable D call. The CDR3 is 14 amino acids. The V and J ends lost 0 bases and 4 bases respectively, with 8 bases between them. CDR1 is LGHDT and CDR2 is YNNKEL in the germline V gene (reference sequence).